This T cell receptor beta chain derives from a study of T cell responses to AZD1222 COVID-19 vaccine. Sequenced by immunoSEQ multiplex PCR; TCRdb stores in-frame clones only, minus some. The profile shows 70,000 to 100,000 clones, about 94% of them singletons. Trimming pared 8 bases from V and 3 bases from J, leaving 13 bases between. The CDR3 covers 13 residues. The clonotype originates from an adult who received the AZD1222 COVID-19 vaccine. The source was peripheral blood, collected 28 days after the second AZD1222 dose. The chain couples TRBV12-3 or TRBV12-4 to TRBJ1-2, with D possibly being TRBD1 (5 bases). CDR3 in DNA: TGTGCCAGCGGGGAGGGAGGGGACTATGGCTACACCTTC. Its translation is CASGEGGDYGYTF.